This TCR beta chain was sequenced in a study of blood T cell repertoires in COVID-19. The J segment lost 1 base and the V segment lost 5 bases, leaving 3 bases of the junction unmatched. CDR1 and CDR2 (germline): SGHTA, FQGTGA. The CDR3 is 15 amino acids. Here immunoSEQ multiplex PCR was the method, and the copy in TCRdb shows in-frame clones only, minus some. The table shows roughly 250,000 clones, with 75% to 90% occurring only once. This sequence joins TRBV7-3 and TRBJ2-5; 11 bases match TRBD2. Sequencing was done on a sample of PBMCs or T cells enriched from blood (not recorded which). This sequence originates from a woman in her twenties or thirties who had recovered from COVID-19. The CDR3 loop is CASSQGLAVQETQYF. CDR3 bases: TGTGCCAGCAGCCAGGGACTAGCGGTCCAAGAGACCCAGTACTTC.